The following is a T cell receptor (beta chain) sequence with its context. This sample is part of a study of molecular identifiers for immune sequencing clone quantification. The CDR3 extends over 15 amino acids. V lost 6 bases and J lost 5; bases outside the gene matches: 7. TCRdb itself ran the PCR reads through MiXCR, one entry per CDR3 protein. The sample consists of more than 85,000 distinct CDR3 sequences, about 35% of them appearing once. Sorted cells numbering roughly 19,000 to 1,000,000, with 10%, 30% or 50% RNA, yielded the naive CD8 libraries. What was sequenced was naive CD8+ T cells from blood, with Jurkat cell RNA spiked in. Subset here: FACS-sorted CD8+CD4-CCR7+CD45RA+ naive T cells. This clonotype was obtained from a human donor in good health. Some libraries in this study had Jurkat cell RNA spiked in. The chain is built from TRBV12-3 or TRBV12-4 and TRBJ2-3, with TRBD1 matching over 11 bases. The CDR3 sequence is CASRPGTGGIDTQYF. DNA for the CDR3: TGTGCCAGCAGACCCGGGACAGGGGGTATAGATACGCAGTATTTT.